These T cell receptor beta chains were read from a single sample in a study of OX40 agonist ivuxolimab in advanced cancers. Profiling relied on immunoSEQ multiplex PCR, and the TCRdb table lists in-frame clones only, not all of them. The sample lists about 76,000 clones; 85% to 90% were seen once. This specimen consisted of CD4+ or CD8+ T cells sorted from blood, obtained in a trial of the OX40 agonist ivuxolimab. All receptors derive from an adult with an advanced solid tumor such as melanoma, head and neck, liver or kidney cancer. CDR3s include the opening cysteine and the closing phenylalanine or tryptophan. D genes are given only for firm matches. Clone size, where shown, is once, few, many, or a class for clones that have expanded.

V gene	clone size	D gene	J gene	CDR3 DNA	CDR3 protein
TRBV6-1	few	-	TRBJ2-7	TGTGCCAGCAGTACATGGGACTTCTACGAGCAGTACTTC	CASSTWDFYEQYF
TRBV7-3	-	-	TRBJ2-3	TGTGCCAGCAGCTTGCTGGCGGGGGCGGAAGATACGCAGTATTTT	CASSLLAGAEDTQYF
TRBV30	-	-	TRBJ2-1	TGTGCCTGGAGTGTAACCCCAGGGGAGCAGTTCTTC	CAWSVTPGEQFF
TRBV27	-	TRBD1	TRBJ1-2	TGTGCCAGCATGGGGCCGACAGGGTATGGCTACACCTTC	CASMGPTGYGYTF
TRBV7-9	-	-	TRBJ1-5	TGTGCCAGCAGCGACGGAGGGGCTCAGCCCCAGCATTTT	CASSDGGAQPQHF
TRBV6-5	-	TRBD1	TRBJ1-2	TGTGCCAGCAGTTACTCTTCTGGGACAGGGAACTATGGCTACACCTTC	CASSYSSGTGNYGYTF
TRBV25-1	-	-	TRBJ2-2	TGTGCCAGCAGTGAATTCACAGACACCGGGGAGCTGTTTTTT	CASSEFTDTGELFF
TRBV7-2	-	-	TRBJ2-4	TGTGCCAGCAGCTTACAGGGTCACATTCAGTACTTC	CASSLQGHIQYF
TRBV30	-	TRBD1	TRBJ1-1	TGTGCCTGGAGGACAGGGGCGGGCACTGAAGCTTTCTTT	CAWRTGAGTEAFF
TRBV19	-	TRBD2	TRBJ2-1	TGTGCCAGTAGGCTAGCGGGAGGTACGAATGAGCAGTTCTTC	CASRLAGGTNEQFF
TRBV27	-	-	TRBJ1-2	TGTGCCAGCAGTTTAAGGGTAGGGCGGTTGGGAGGCTACACCTTC	CASSLRVGRLGGYTF
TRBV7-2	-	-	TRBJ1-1	TGTGCCAGCACCTCCGTTGTGGGGAACACTGAAGCTTTCTTT	CASTSVVGNTEAFF
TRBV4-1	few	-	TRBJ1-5	TGCGCCAGCAGCCAAGGCCACGACAGCTATCAGCCCCAGCATTTT	CASSQGHDSYQPQHF
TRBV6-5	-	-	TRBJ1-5	TGTGCCAGCAGCTATGCTTTGGGTAGCAATCAGCCCCAGCATTTT	CASSYALGSNQPQHF
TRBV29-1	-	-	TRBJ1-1	TGCAGCGTTAGGGGTAATTGGTTGGAAGCTTTCTTT	CSVRGNWLEAFF
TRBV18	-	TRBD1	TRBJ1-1	TGTGCCAGCTCACTTACGACAGGGCGGCCTGAAGCTTTCTTT	CASSLTTGRPEAFF
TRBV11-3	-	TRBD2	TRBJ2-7	TGTGCCAGCAGCCTAGGGGTGACTAGCGGGAGTAGTACCTACGAGCAGTACTTC	CASSLGVTSGSSTYEQYF
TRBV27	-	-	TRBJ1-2	TGTGCCAGCAGTTTATCGGCAGGGTCAGGTGGCTACACCTTC	CASSLSAGSGGYTF
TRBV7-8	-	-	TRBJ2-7	TGTGCCAGCAGCTTACCCCTAAGACAGAACGAGCAGTACTTC	CASSLPLRQNEQYF
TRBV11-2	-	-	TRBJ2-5	TGTGCCAGCAGCTCCTTGAGCCAAGAGACCCAGTACTTC	CASSSLSQETQYF
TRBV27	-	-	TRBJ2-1	TGTGCCAGCAGTTCCCCTCAGGAGCAGTTCTTC	CASSSPQEQFF
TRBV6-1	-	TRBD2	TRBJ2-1	TGTGCCGGTGGGACTAGCGGGAGCATCAGTGAGCAGTTCTTC	CAGGTSGSISEQFF
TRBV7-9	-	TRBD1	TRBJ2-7	TGTGCCAGCAGCTTTTTCGGGACAGGGGGTTACGAGCAGTACTTC	CASSFFGTGGYEQYF
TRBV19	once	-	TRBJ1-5	TGTGCCAGTAGTCGGCGGCAGGATGACAATCAGCCCCAGCATTTT	CASSRRQDDNQPQHF
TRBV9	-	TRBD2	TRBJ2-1	TGTGCCAGCAGTAATAGCGGGGGGACAACTACTTACAATGAGCAGTTCTTC	CASSNSGGTTTYNEQFF
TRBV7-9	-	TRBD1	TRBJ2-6	TGTGCCAGCAGCCCCCCGACAGGGCTTGGGGCCAACGTCCTGACTTTC	CASSPPTGLGANVLTF
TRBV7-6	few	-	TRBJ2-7	TGTGCCAGCAGCTTAGACATCGGCGAGCAGTACTTC	CASSLDIGEQYF
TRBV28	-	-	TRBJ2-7	TGTGCCAGCAGTCTGCGACTAGGCAGGTACGAGCAGTACTTC	CASSLRLGRYEQYF
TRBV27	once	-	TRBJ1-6	TGTGCCAGCAGCCTTAACGTCGGGAGCTCCTATAATTCACCCCTCCACTTT	CASSLNVGSSYNSPLHF
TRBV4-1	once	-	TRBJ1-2	TGCGCCAGCAGCCAGCCCTTTGGGCGGGGGAGAGGCTACACCTTC	CASSQPFGRGRGYTF
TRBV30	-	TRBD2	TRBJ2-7	TGTGCCCGGGGGTCAAAGGGACTAGCGGACGAGCAGTACTTC	CARGSKGLADEQYF
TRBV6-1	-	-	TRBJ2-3	TGTGCCAGCAGTGAAAACGGGCCGACAGATACGCAGTATTTT	CASSENGPTDTQYF
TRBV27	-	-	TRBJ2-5	TGTGCCAGCAGTTCCGGGACCCACGAGACCCAGTACTTC	CASSSGTHETQYF
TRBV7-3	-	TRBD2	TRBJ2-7	TGTGCCAGCAGCCCCCAACCTAGCGGAAGCTCCTACGAGCAGTACTTC	CASSPQPSGSSYEQYF
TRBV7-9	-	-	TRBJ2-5	TGTGCCAGCAGCTTAGATGGGACATTCCAAGAGACCCAGTACTTC	CASSLDGTFQETQYF
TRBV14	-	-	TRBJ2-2	TGTGCCAGCAGCCGACAGAACACCGGGGAGCTGTTTTTT	CASSRQNTGELFF
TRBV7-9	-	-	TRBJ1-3	TGTGCCAGCATCGATAACAGGGAACAGACTGGAAACACCATATATTTT	CASIDNREQTGNTIYF
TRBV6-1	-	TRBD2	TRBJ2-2	TGTGCCAGCAGTGAAGCGGGGACTAGCTTACCTACCGGGGAGCTGTTTTTT	CASSEAGTSLPTGELFF
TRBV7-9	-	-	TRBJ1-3	TGTGCCAGCAGCTTACCTTCAGGGCCGTCTGGAAACACCATATATTTT	CASSLPSGPSGNTIYF
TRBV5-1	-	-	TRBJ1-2	TGCGCCAGCAGCTTGGACGGACAGCATGGCTACACCTTC	CASSLDGQHGYTF
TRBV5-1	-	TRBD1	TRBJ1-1	TGCGCCAGCAGCCGATGGGACAGGAAAGACACTGAAGCTTTCTTT	CASSRWDRKDTEAFF
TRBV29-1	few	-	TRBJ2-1	TGCAGCGTTGAAGATCTAGGCTCCCGAACGGTGATCTTC	CSVEDLGSRTVIF
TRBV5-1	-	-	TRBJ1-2	TGCGCCAGCAGCTTGACTGGCAGGGTATACTATGGCTACACCTTC	CASSLTGRVYYGYTF
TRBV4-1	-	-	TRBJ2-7	TGCGCCAGCAGCGCAAGCAGTCAGGGGAGGGCCTACGAGCAGTACTTC	CASSASSQGRAYEQYF
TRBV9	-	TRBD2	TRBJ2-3	TGTGCCAGCAGCGTAGGGGCTAGCGGGGCCCAAGATACGCAGTATTTT	CASSVGASGAQDTQYF
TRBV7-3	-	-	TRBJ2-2	TGTGCCAGCAGCTTAACAAGAGCGGATAACACCGGGGAGCTGTTTTTT	CASSLTRADNTGELFF
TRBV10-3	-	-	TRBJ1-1	TGTGCCACACGGGAGAACACTGAAGCTTTCTTT	CATRENTEAFF
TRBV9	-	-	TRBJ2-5	TGTGCCAGCAGCGTAGTGGACAGCGGATGGGGGACCCAGTACTTC	CASSVVDSGWGTQYF
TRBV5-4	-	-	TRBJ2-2	TGTGCCAGCAGCTTGGGCCGGGCACCGGATGGGGAGCTGTTTTTT	CASSLGRAPDGELFF
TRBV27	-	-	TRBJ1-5	TGTGCCAGCAGTTTTGCATCAGGGCCCAATCAGCCCCAGCATTTT	CASSFASGPNQPQHF
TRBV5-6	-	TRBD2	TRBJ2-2	TGTGCCAGCAGTTTCCGACTAGCGGGAGCCGGGCCCACCGGGGAGCTGTTTTTT	CASSFRLAGAGPTGELFF
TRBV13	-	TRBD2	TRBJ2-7	TGTGCCAGCAGCTTTGGACTAGTGAGCTCCTACGAGCAGTACTTC	CASSFGLVSSYEQYF
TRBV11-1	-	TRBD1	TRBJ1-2	TGTGCCAGCCGTGGACAGGGGAACTATGGCTACACCTTC	CASRGQGNYGYTF
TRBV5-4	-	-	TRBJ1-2	TGTGCCAGCAGCTCGGGAGAAGGGATCTATGGCTACACCTTC	CASSSGEGIYGYTF
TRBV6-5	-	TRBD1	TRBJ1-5	TGTGCCAGTGGCCGGGACAGGGAGTATCAGCCCCAGCATTTT	CASGRDREYQPQHF